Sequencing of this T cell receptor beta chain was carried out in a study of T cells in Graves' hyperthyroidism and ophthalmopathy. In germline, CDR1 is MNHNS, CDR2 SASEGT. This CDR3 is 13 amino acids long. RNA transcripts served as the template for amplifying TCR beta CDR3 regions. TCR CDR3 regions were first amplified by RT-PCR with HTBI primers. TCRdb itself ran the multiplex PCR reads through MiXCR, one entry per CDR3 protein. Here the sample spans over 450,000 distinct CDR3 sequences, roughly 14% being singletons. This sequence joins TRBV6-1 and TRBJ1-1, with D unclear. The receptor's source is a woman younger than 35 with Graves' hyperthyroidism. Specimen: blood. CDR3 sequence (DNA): TGTGCAACCAGGCGGAACATGAACACTGAAGCTTTCTTT. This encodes CATRRNMNTEAFF.